These T cell receptor beta chains were read from a single sample in a study of T cell repertoires in cytomegalovirus infection. For these TCRs, the target antigens are not known. TCRdb independently ran MiXCR on the reads; one entry per CDR3 protein. The data contain about 55,000 distinct CDR3 sequences, over 15% of them seen just once; the ten biggest clones take up more than 55%. Sequenced material: CD8+ T cells from cultured PBMCs, taken from culture after CMV antigen stimulation. These receptor sequences come from a human donor in good health (CMV status not recorded). Some clones in this sample may be carry-over from other donors' samples. CDR3s include the opening cysteine and the closing phenylalanine or tryptophan. Fields, in order: clone size, D gene, V gene, J gene, CDR3 protein, CDR3 DNA. The D gene is left open where the match is weak. Some rows mark clone size as missing; the rest say once, few, many or name a class of expanded clone.

few	NA	TRBV2	TRBJ1-3	CASSEAIVSGNTIYF	TGTGCCAGCAGTGAAGCGATCGTGTCCGGGAACACCATATATTTT
NA	TRBD2	TRBV11-2	TRBJ2-5	CASTPPSGLAVQETQYF	TGTGCCAGCACTCCCCCCTCGGGACTAGCGGTTCAAGAGACCCAGTACTTC
NA	NA	TRBV7-6	TRBJ2-7	CASSLRDTGEQYF	TGTGCCAGCAGCTTAAGGGATACTGGGGAGCAGTACTTC
few	TRBD2	TRBV13	TRBJ2-1	CASSPTYGTSGTAGNNEQFF	TGTGCCAGCAGCCCAACCTACGGGACTAGCGGGACGGCTGGAAACAATGAGCAGTTCTTC
NA	TRBD1	TRBV7-8	TRBJ2-2	CASSFPDREGANTGELFF	TGTGCCAGCAGCTTCCCGGACAGGGAAGGGGCGAACACCGGGGAGCTGTTTTTT
NA	NA	TRBV7-9	TRBJ1-1	CASSLVMRTEAFF	TGTGCCAGCAGCTTAGTTATGAGGACTGAAGCTTTCTTT
few	TRBD2	TRBV6-6	TRBJ2-7	CASSVGRASGVYEQYF	TGTGCCAGCAGCGTAGGACGGGCTAGCGGGGTCTACGAGCAGTACTTC
few	NA	TRBV7-8	TRBJ2-1	CASSYGPGASYNEQFF	TGTGCCAGCAGCTATGGCCCGGGGGCGTCCTACAATGAGCAGTTCTTC
few	NA	TRBV20-1	TRBJ1-5	CSAEDSSTGRVQPQHF	TGCAGTGCTGAAGACTCTTCCACAGGGAGGGTTCAGCCCCAGCATTTT
once	NA	TRBV5-4	TRBJ1-1	CASSLAGTQMNTEAFF	TGTGCCAGCAGCTTGGCCGGGACACAGATGAACACTGAAGCTTTCTTT
NA	NA	TRBV11-2	TRBJ2-3	CASSLIPQGTSHTQYF	TGTGCCAGCAGCTTAATACCGCAGGGGACGTCACATACGCAGTATTTT
few	TRBD1	TRBV7-9	TRBJ1-1	CASSRQGAPNTEAFF	TGTGCCAGCAGCCGACAGGGGGCGCCCAACACTGAAGCTTTCTTT
NA	NA	TRBV6-5	TRBJ2-7	CASSSGQGKGYEQYF	TGTGCCAGCAGTTCGGGGCAGGGGAAGGGCTACGAGCAGTACTTC
NA	TRBD1	TRBV6-6	TRBJ1-2	CASSYSGQNYGYTF	TGTGCCAGCAGTTACTCGGGACAGAACTATGGCTACACCTTC
NA	TRBD2	TRBV7-2	TRBJ2-3	CASSPWGGSLADTQYF	TGTGCCAGCAGCCCTTGGGGGGGGTCCCTTGCAGATACGCAGTATTTT
few	TRBD2	TRBV6-1	TRBJ2-1	CASSPGLADHNEQFF	TGTGCCAGCAGCCCGGGACTAGCGGACCACAATGAGCAGTTCTTC